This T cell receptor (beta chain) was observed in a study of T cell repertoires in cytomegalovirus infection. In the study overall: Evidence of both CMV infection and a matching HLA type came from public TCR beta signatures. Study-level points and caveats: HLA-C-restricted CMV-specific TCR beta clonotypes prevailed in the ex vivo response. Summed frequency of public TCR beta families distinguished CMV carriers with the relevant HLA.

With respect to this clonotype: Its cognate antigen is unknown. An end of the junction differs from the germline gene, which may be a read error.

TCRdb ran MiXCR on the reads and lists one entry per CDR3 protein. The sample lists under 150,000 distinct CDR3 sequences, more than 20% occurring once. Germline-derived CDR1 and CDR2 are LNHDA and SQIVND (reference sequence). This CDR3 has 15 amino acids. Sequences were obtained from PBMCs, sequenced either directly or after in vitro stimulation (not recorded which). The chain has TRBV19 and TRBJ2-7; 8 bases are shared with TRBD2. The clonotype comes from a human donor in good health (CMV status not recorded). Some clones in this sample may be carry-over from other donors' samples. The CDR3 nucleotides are TGTGCCAGTAGTATAGAAGCGGGAGTGGGCTACGTGCAGTACTTC. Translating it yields CASSIEAGVGYVQYF. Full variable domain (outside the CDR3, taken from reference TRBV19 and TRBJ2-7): DGGITQSPKYLFRKEGQNVTLSCEQNLNHDAMYWYRQDPGQGLRLIYYSQIVNDFQKGDIAEGYSVSREKKESFPLTVTSAQKNPTAFYLCASSIEAGVGYVQYFGPGTRLTVT.